This TCR beta chain was obtained from a study of early T cells in non-severe SARS-CoV-2 infection. Unique molecular identifiers were added to individual cDNA molecules. TCRdb re-called the 5' RACE reads with MiXCR, one entry per CDR3 protein. Of about 44,000 distinct CDR3 sequences in the sample, about 23% were seen once. As to this clonotype: The antigen is not known.

Study outcomes and limitations: Anti-spike CD8 specificities were favored by VDJdb matching, whose results missed private and CD4 specificities.

Looked up from germline, CDR1 is WSHSY and CDR2 is SAAADI. The CDR3 is 14 amino acids. V was pared by 5 bases and J by 4 bases, with 12 bases between. This clonotype was obtained from an adult who was a healthcare worker with PCR-confirmed SARS-CoV-2 infection or an uninfected control (not recorded which). The starting material was whole blood, obtained at baseline. This chain joins TRBV10-2 and TRBJ2-1; no reliable D call. The CDR3 sequence: CASSHHGLYNEQFF. CDR3 bases: TGCGCCAGCAGTCACCACGGGCTATACAATGAGCAGTTCTTC.